The 27 T cell receptor beta chains below were found in one sample sequenced in a study of breast tumors, draining lymph nodes, adjacent tissues. Axillary draining lymph nodes of breast cancer patients supplied the node samples. TCRdb ran MiXCR on the multiplex PCR reads and lists one entry per CDR3 protein. The sample shows around 140,000 distinct CDR3 sequences, roughly 33% of them seen only once. The sample consisted of axillary lymph node tissue. These receptors originate from a female donor with breast cancer. Some clones in this sample may be carry-over from other donors' samples.

This clonotype was detected many times. The chain is built from TRBV6-2 or TRBV6-3 and TRBJ1-2; D is ambiguous. CDR1 and CDR2 (germline): MNHEY, SVGEGT. The CDR3 runs 17 residues. Trimming took off 0 bases at V and 1 base at J, with 15 bases between the two ends. The CDR3 spells CASSYSMSARGNYGYTF. The CDR3 region has the DNA TGTGCCAGCAGTTACTCGATGTCAGCACGGGGTAACTATGGCTACACCTTC.

This clonotype was recorded many times. This chain uses TRBV5-1 with TRBJ2-2, with D possibly TRBD2 on 5 matching bases. The CDR3 contains 17 residues. Germline V gene data show CDR1 as SGHRS and CDR2 as YFSETQ. Trimming stripped 3 bases from V and 4 bases from J, with 19 bases between. CDR3 in DNA: TGCGCCAGCAGCTCGGATTCCGGGATTTCGGGCACCGGGGAGCTGTTTTTT. It translates to CASSSDSGISGTGELFF.

The rearrangement uses TRBV9 and TRBJ2-5; D is undetermined. This CDR3 comprises 10 residues. The germline V and J ends were trimmed by 6 bases and 7 bases, with 7 bases remaining between them. The germline V gene encodes CDR1 SGDLS and CDR2 YYNGEE. CDR3 nucleotide sequence: TGTGCCAGCAACCCCGGGACCCAGTACTTC. Its translation: CASNPGTQYF. The variable domain in full, with the rest retrieved from reference TRBV9 and TRBJ2-5, is DSGVTQTPKHLITATGQRVTLRCSPRSGDLSVYWYQQSLDQGLQFLIQYYNGEERAKGNILERFSAQQFPDLHSELNLSSLELGDSALYFCASNPGTQYFGPGTRLLVL.

The sample holds many counts of this clonotype. The chain combines TRBV7-2 with TRBJ1-2, with D maybe TRBD1 (6 bases). CDR3 length: 13 amino acids. The V and J ends lost 6 bases and 4 bases respectively, with 12 bases between them. Per the germline V gene, CDR1 is SGHTA and CDR2 is FQGNSA. The CDR3 DNA follows: TGTGCCAGCAGGCCACAGGGTTCCTATGGCTACACCTTC. Its protein product is CASRPQGSYGYTF.

At least ten counts were recorded for this clonotype. The V call is TRBV20-1, the J call TRBJ2-2; possibly TRBD1 or TRBD2 for D (5 bases each). The CDR3 contains 13 residues. Germline values: CDR1 DFQATT, CDR2 SNEGSKA (reference sequence). V gave up 5 bases and J gave up 6 bases, with 13 bases separating them. The CDR3 sequence is CSALGPGPGELFF. The CDR3 DNA is TGCAGTGCTCTCGGGCCGGGACCCGGGGAGCTGTTTTTT.

This clonotype was seen at least ten times. The rearrangement links TRBV5-1 to TRBJ2-7; 8 bases are shared with TRBD1. The J segment lost 2 bases and the V segment lost 4 bases, leaving 5 bases of the junction unmatched. Germline-derived CDR1 and CDR2 are SGHRS and YFSETQ. This CDR3 is built from 14 residues. CDR3 residues: CASSPTGVPYEQYF. The CDR3 DNA reads as TGCGCCAGCAGCCCGACAGGGGTCCCCTACGAGCAGTACTTC. The whole variable domain, filled in from reference TRBV5-1 and TRBJ2-7, reads KAGVTQTPRYLIKTRGQQVTLSCSPISGHRSVSWYQQTPGQGLQFLFEYFSETQRNKGNFPGRFSGRQFSNSRSEMNVSTLELGDSALYLCASSPTGVPYEQYFGPGTRLTVT.

The chain couples TRBV29-1 to TRBJ2-3; D might be TRBD1 (5 bases). CDR3 length: 15 amino acids. Germline V gene sequence: CDR1 SQVTM, CDR2 ANQGSEA. Trimming took 6 bases from V and 2 from J, leaving 18 bases between them. The CDR3 DNA sequence: TGCAGCGTCACGTCGGGCAGGGTGGTCACAGATACGCAGTATTTT. Translating it yields CSVTSGRVVTDTQYF.

In its sample, this clonotype was seen a few times. The chain employs TRBV12-5 and TRBJ1-1; no reliable D call. From germline, CDR1 is LGHNT and CDR2 FRNRAP. Trimming removed 1 base at V and 3 bases at J, with 6 bases between. The CDR3 extends over 13 amino acids. The CDR3 coding sequence is TGTGCTAGTGGTTTGGAACAGCACACTGAAGCTTTCTTT. Amino acids: CASGLEQHTEAFF.

At least ten counts were recorded for this clonotype. This may arise from a read error, as a much more abundant clone is one base away. The chain recombines TRBV20-1 with TRBJ2-6, with TRBD1 matching 8 bases. J gave up 6 bases and V 2 bases, and 9 bases lay outside the gene matches. Germline V gene lookup returns CDR1 DFQATT and CDR2 SNEGSKA (reference sequence). There are 16 residues in the CDR3. The CDR3 here is CSARQGAYAAANVLTF. DNA of the CDR3: TGCAGTGCTAGACAGGGGGCTTACGCTGCGGCCAACGTCCTGACTTTC.

A remark on this clonotype: Just one base apart from a much larger clone, this may be a read error. This rearrangement joins TRBV5-6 to TRBJ2-5; 10 bases line up with TRBD2. Germline CDR1 is SGHDT and CDR2 is YYEEEE. This CDR3 spans 15 amino acids. CDR3 protein: CACSLGAGGLETQYF. For the CDR3, the DNA is TGTGCCTGCAGCTTGGGAGCGGGGGGGCTCGAGACCCAGTACTTC.

This clonotype occurred once. This may come from a read error, since a much larger clone is one base off. This chain uses TRBV6-6 with TRBJ2-2; D is perhaps TRBD2 (6 bases). The V gene lost 6 bases and the J gene lost 3 bases, with 14 bases spanning the gap. CDR1 is MNHNY, CDR2 SVGAGI, per germline (reference sequence). This CDR3 has 15 residues. The CDR3 bases are TGTGCCAGCAGGCGGGACGGCCAGGACACCGGGGAGCTGTTTTTT. As protein: CASRRDGQDTGELFF.

The chain uses TRBV11-2 and TRBJ2-5; TRBD2 aligns across 13 bases. The junction had 10 bases not matched to a gene; V was cut back by 2 bases and J by 7 bases. Germline V CDR1 and CDR2: SGHAT, FQNNGV. The CDR3 runs to 17 residues. The DNA of the CDR3 is TGTGCCAGCAGCTTATTAGGGACTAGCGGGGTCAAGGGGACCCAGTACTTC. The encoded protein is CASSLLGTSGVKGTQYF. The full variable domain, rest sourced from reference TRBV11-2 and TRBJ2-5, is EAGVAQSPRYKIIEKRQSVAFWCNPISGHATLYWYQQILGQGPKLLIQFQNNGVVDDSQLPKDRFSAERLKGVDSTLKIQPAKLEDSAVYLCASSLLGTSGVKGTQYFGPGTRLLVL.

This clonotype was detected ten times or more. The chain employs TRBV5-5 and TRBJ1-5; D not certain. This CDR3 contains 16 residues. In germline, CDR1 is SGHKS, CDR2 YYEKEE (reference sequence). Trimming stripped 1 base from V and 1 base from J, with 12 bases between. The CDR3 coding sequence is TGTGCCAGCAGCTTGAGTTTCGGAGGGAGCAATCAGCCCCAGCATTTT. Protein sequence: CASSLSFGGSNQPQHF.

The V gene is TRBV18, the J gene TRBJ1-1, with D possibly TRBD1 on 5 matching bases. Germline V gene sequence: CDR1 KGHSH, CDR2 LQKENI. This CDR3 spans 13 amino acids. V was clipped by 4 bases and J by 1 base, with 7 bases between them. In DNA, the CDR3 is TGTGCCAGCTCACAACAGGAGAACACTGAAGCTTTCTTT. Amino acid sequence: CASSQQENTEAFF.

This clonotype was picked up many times. The V call is TRBV28, the J call TRBJ1-5, with 7 bases fitting TRBD1. From germline, CDR1 is MDHEN and CDR2 SYDVKM. This CDR3 comprises 13 residues. Germline trimming cut 6 bases from V and 4 bases from J; bases unmatched to any gene: 3. The CDR3, as DNA: TGTGCCAGCAGAAGACAGGGAAATCAGCCCCAGCATTTT. Translation gives CASRRQGNQPQHF. The entire variable domain, with the rest obtained from reference TRBV28 and TRBJ1-5, is as follows: DVKVTQSSRYLVKRTGEKVFLECVQDMDHENMFWYRQDPGLGLRLIYFSYDVKMKEKGDIPEGYSVSREKKERFSLILESASTNQTSMYLCASRRQGNQPQHFGDGTRLSIL.

This clonotype was seen at least ten times. V is TRBV7-3 and J is TRBJ2-5; TRBD1 or TRBD2 may be the D gene (5 bases each). The V end was cut by 3 bases, the J end by 4 bases, with 15 bases between. This CDR3 has 15 residues. Germline CDR1 SGHTA, CDR2 FQGTGA. CDR3 in amino acids: CASSFTGTGGETQYF. The CDR3 coding sequence is TGTGCCAGCAGCTTCACCGGGACGGGCGGAGAGACCCAGTACTTC.

This clonotype showed up many times. This sequence joins TRBV4-3 and TRBJ2-2; 7 bases agree with TRBD1. This CDR3 has 16 amino acids. J was trimmed by 1 base and V by 4 bases; bases with no gene match: 6. The germline gives CDR1 LGHNA, CDR2 YSLEER. The CDR3 region is CASSRKGTENTGELFF. CDR3 DNA: TGCGCCAGCAGCCGAAAAGGGACAGAGAACACCGGGGAGCTGTTTTTT.

The sample holds a few counts of this clonotype. With a much larger clone just one base away, this may be a read error. This chain links TRBV6-6 with TRBJ1-2; D remains unclear. CDR1 is MNHNY, CDR2 SVGAGI, per germline (reference sequence). The CDR3 has 12 amino acids. The CDR3 DNA reads as TGTGCCACCTACGTAAGCGTAGCTGGCCACACCTTC. It specifies CATYVSVAGHTF.

This clonotype has a count of ten or more. The V call is TRBV6-5, the J call TRBJ2-2; D not certain. The CDR3 contains 15 residues. Germline-derived CDR1 and CDR2 are MNHEY and SVGAGI. Trimming removed 4 bases from V and 6 bases from J, with 15 bases in between. CDR3 sequence reads: CASSSEFRSAGELFF. CDR3 sequence (DNA): TGTGCCAGCAGTTCGGAATTCAGATCAGCCGGGGAGCTGTTTTTT.

This chain connects TRBV29-1 to TRBJ2-1; the D gene is possibly TRBD1 (6 bases). V lost 4 bases, J lost 0 bases, and 13 bases lay in between. This CDR3 spans 15 amino acids. Germline CDR1 SQVTM, CDR2 ANQGSEA. CDR3 sequence: CSVATQGRSYNEQFF. The CDR3, as DNA: TGCAGCGTTGCCACTCAGGGGCGCTCCTACAATGAGCAGTTCTTC.

J is TRBJ1-5 and V is TRBV6-2 or TRBV6-3; D unresolved. CDR3 length equals 15 residues. The V end was cut by 5 bases, the J end by 0 bases, with 11 bases between. CDR1 is MNHEY and CDR2 is SVGEGT in the germline V gene. The CDR3 nucleotides read TGTGCCAGCAGTGGTAAGTGGGCTAGCAATCAGCCCCAGCATTTT. It is translated as CASSGKWASNQPQHF.

This clonotype was seen at least ten times. The rearrangement joins TRBV9 to TRBJ1-2; no clear D gene. The V gene's germline CDR1 is SGDLS and CDR2 YYNGEE. The germline V and J ends were trimmed by 4 bases and 3 bases, with 22 bases remaining between them. The CDR3 runs to 17 residues. In DNA form, the CDR3 reads TGTGCCAGCAGCTCAGGACTGACTGCGCTGTGGGACTATGGCTACACCTTC. Amino acid sequence: CASSSGLTALWDYGYTF.

This clonotype was recorded a few times. The junction shows a germline mismatch at one end, possibly a read error. The chain combines TRBV5-1 with TRBJ2-2; 7 positions agree with TRBD1. This CDR3 comprises 14 residues. Germline CDR1 SGHRS, CDR2 YFSETQ. CDR3 loop: CVSREQGSAGELFF. CDR3 in DNA: TGCGTCAGCAGGGAACAGGGGTCAGCCGGGGAGCTGTTTTTT.

This sequence joins TRBV5-4 and TRBJ2-1, with TRBD2 matching over 15 bases. Losses at the gene ends were 5 bases for V and 9 bases for J; bases not matched to a gene: 9. Looked up from germline, CDR1 is SGHNT and CDR2 is YYREEE (reference sequence). The CDR3 has 16 residues. The CDR3 spells CASRSGLAGGPGEQFF. CDR3 nucleotide sequence: TGTGCCAGCAGGAGCGGACTAGCGGGGGGGCCGGGTGAGCAGTTCTTC.

This clonotype came up many times. This rearrangement joins TRBV28 to TRBJ2-5; D unresolved. Trimming removed 5 bases from V and 5 bases from J, with 12 bases in between. The CDR3 has 13 residues. Per germline, CDR1 MDHEN and CDR2 SYDVKM. The DNA of the CDR3 is TGTGCCAGCAGTACGTGGAGAGAGGAGACCCAGTACTTC. Translation gives CASSTWREETQYF.

This clonotype was seen ten or more times. The chain uses TRBV20-1 and TRBJ2-5; D is possibly TRBD2 (6 bases). Germline lookup yields CDR1 DFQATT and CDR2 SNEGSKA (reference sequence). Trimming took off 1 base at V and 0 bases at J, with 12 bases between the two ends. The CDR3 has 15 amino acids. The CDR3 here is CSARGDSIYQETQYF. The CDR3 DNA reads as TGCAGTGCTAGAGGGGACTCCATATACCAAGAGACCCAGTACTTC.

A word on this clonotype: A clone one base away is much larger, so this may be a read error. The rearrangement joins TRBV6-6 to TRBJ2-5; D ambiguous. The V gene's germline CDR1 is MNHNY and CDR2 SVGAGI (reference sequence). Trimming stripped 5 bases from V and 4 bases from J, with 14 bases between. The CDR3 is 14 amino acids. As DNA, the CDR3 is TGTGCCAGCAGTCCCTCTGGTGACGGAGAGACCCAGTACTTC. Its protein is CASSPSGDGETQYF.